This T cell receptor beta chain appears in the sequencing data of a study of a mutant IDH1 vaccine in newly diagnosed glioma. Looking at the study overall: Vaccination began 4-6 weeks post radiotherapy alone, or with temozolomide cycles. Of treated patients, approximately 62% were men and 37.5% women, averaging about 40 years.

The time point denotes: week 35, safety follow-up. A 20-mer mutant IDH1 peptide at 300 ug was injected subcutaneously with topical imiquimod. The V gene end was trimmed by 4 bases and the J gene end by 1 base; junction bases not matched to a gene: 7. This CDR3 has 15 residues. The germline CDR1 and CDR2 sequences are GTSNPN and SVGIG (reference sequence). This clone was counted between two and nine times. No antigen is known for it. Study observations and caveats: Researchers report vaccine-induced immune responses in 93.3% of patients. Apparently unrelated to pseudoprogression were changes in the top peripheral T cell clonotypes.

Some clones are missing from TCRdb's copy, which holds only in-frame ones; the method was immunoSEQ multiplex PCR. The sample has fewer than 35,000 clones, over 65% seen once. This specimen consisted of PBMCs, obtained from a glioma patient whose treatment included an IDH1 peptide vaccine. The sequence came from a man between 25 and 39 years old with glioma. This chain uses TRBV30 with TRBJ2-5; TRBD1 aligns across 9 bases. Written as DNA, the CDR3 is TGTGCCTGGAAGGGCAGGACAGGGGCCCAAGAGACCCAGTACTTC. The encoded protein is CAWKGRTGAQETQYF.